This record concerns one TCR beta chain sequence. This record comes from a study of blood T cell repertoires in COVID-19. Study overall: The study drew acute and convalescent COVID-19 samples from the United States, Italy and Spain.

Individuals drawn from 24 US areas were roughly 18 to 100 years old. Sequencing used immunoSEQ multiplex PCR; TCRdb keeps in-frame clones, though not all of them. The data hold approximately 250,000 clones, with 80% to 90% observed a single time. The germline CDR1 and CDR2 sequences are SGHAT and FQNNGV. With V trimmed by 4 bases and J by 8 bases, 14 bases remained unmatched. The CDR3 has 17 amino acids. Sequencing used PBMCs or T cells enriched from blood (not recorded which). The TCR sequence derives from a woman under 40 who had recovered from COVID-19. This chain joins TRBV11-2 and TRBJ1-6, with 7 bases lining up with TRBD1. The CDR3 sequence: CASSSRRGSQGDSPLHF. The CDR3 nucleotides are TGTGCCAGCAGCTCCCGGAGGGGTTCCCAGGGGGATTCACCCCTCCACTTT.